Reported below is one TCR beta chain. Ten or more counts support this clonotype. The target of this receptor is not known. Per-nucleotide qualities are absent, and no much larger clonotype sits a single base away. This sample stems from a study of prognosis after radiotherapy for stage I lung cancer (dated by TCRdb to the early 2020s). As for the study more broadly: About 20 stage I NSCLC patients were enrolled in Nanjing, China, between 2018 and January 2019. Some 13 of the patients were found to have newly diagnosed primary stage I lung tumors, and about 5 were living with oligometastatic NSCLC after surgical resection of the primary tumor. All patients were considered medically inoperable, owing to comorbidities in roughly 11 and refusal of surgery in seven or eight. The cohort was made up of 13 men and 6 or 7 women, with a median age of 74.5 years and an age range of 53 to 84 years. Tumor histology was squamous cell carcinoma in six or seven patients and adenocarcinoma in twelve. Using image-guided IMRT or VMAT, SBRT was delivered in 3 to 5 fractions at a biologically effective dose of at least 100 Gy. In every patient, SBRT was given without any concurrent therapy. After SBRT, distant metastases developed in about 20% of the 19 patients at a median of around seven months, while the remaining 15 patients had no significant progression. Peripheral blood TCR beta repertoires were profiled in stage I NSCLC patients before and after stereotactic body radiotherapy, and the repertoires were related to distant failure. The study took one blood sample before SBRT and one after SBRT from each of 19 patients and sequenced all 40 or so samples.

All patients had node-negative disease on CT and PET/CT, and none had a history of other malignancies or prior chemotherapy or radiotherapy. At each of two time points, six milliliters of peripheral venous blood were collected into EDTA tubes. PBMCs were isolated by Ficoll-Paque Plus density-gradient centrifugation. Right after collection, samples were kept at -80 degrees C until analysis. The CDR3 goes from the cysteine to the phenylalanine over 14 residues. Only the CDR3 part of the read is kept: 42 bases, read in frame from the first base. From the germline V gene, CDR1 is SNHLY and CDR2 is FYNNEI. V drops 7 bases and J drops 3 bases, leaving 14 bases in between. Two rounds of multiplex PCR were used to amplify the TCR beta CDR3 region from genomic DNA. The first PCR round used primers specific to each TRBV and TRBJ gene, with sequences filed in Chinese patent CN105087789A. The second PCR round used universal primers. The Roche High Pure PCR Template Preparation Kit was used to extract genomic DNA from frozen PBMCs. The libraries underwent paired-end sequencing with 151 bp reads on an Illumina HiSeq 3000. Processing in the source paper ran as follows. CutAdapt was used to discard raw reads that did not contain the multiplex PCR primer sequences. PEAR was used to merge high-quality paired reads into contigs. By aligning each contig to reference sequences, MiXCR assigned the TRB V, D and J gene segments to that contig. CDR3 sequences were clustered by base quality and sequence similarity to remove sequencing errors. Shannon entropy normalized by the natural log of productive TCR sequence number was used as the measure of diversity. Clonality was defined as one minus Shannon entropy divided by the natural log of the number of unique clonotypes. Using the Youden index from ROC curves, the researchers picked the repertoire-metric cut-offs for progression-free survival, and all analyses were carried out in R 3.5.3. Using fastp trimming at Q25 and MiXCR clonotype assembly, TCRdb reanalyzed the public sequencing data and kept in-frame beta chains. Rows with a matching CDR3 protein are joined into one entry that keeps the most common DNA and genes. The V and J calls follow TCRdb's processing rather than the paper's. This sample is represented by tens of thousands of distinct CDR3 sequences; about 24% of them were singletons. Less than 30% of the sample comes from the top ten.

Overall study results and their limits: A decrease in unique TCR clone counts was observed after SBRT (median roughly 10,000 before versus several thousand after; Wilcoxon paired P=0.011). Differences in TRBV and TRBJ usage frequencies by metastasis status were reportedly observed in two V genes at baseline and in several V and two J genes after SBRT. Post-SBRT Shannon entropy and its change from baseline were lower in patients who developed distant metastases; baseline Shannon entropy was not associated with metastases. No adjustment for multiple comparisons was applied to any of the reported P values. The study was limited by its small cohort and short follow-up, and the findings require independent validation. No determination of tumor specificity was made for expanded TCR clones.

Sequencing was performed on PBMCs, taken before or after stereotactic body radiation therapy (not recorded which). This clonotype originated in a donor at least 50 years old with non-small cell lung cancer. The chain was built from TRBV2 and TRBJ2-3; there is no confident call for the D gene. The nucleotides are TGTGCCAGCAAGGGTAACAAGATAACAGATACGCAGTATTTT. This translates into CASKGNKITDTQYF.